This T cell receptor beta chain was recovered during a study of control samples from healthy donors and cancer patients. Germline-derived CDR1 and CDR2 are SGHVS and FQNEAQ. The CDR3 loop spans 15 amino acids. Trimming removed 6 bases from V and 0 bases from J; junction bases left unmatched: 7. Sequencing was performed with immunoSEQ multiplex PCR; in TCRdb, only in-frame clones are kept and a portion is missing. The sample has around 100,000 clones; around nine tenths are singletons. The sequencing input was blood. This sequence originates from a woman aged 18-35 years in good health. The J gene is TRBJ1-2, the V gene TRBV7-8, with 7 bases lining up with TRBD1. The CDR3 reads CASRGPGQPNYGYTF. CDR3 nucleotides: TGTGCCAGCAGAGGACCGGGACAGCCTAACTATGGCTACACCTTC.